A selection of T cell receptor beta chains follows, all from one sample in a study of radiation and T cells in renal cell carcinoma. Sequencing was performed with immunoSEQ multiplex PCR; in TCRdb, only in-frame clones are kept and a portion is missing. The sample records about 83,000 clones, 70% to 90% being singletons. The starting material was blood, obtained from a patient whose treatment included radiotherapy and nephrectomy. All receptors come from a woman aged 55-69 years with renal cell carcinoma. Both conserved end residues are part of each CDR3. Rows give clone size only sometimes, using once, few, many, or a class for an expanded clone.

V gene	clone size	J gene	CDR3 protein
TRBV23-1	.	TRBJ2-2	CASSQSWVGQASTGELFF
TRBV5-6	.	TRBJ2-1	CASSLGLYNEQFF
TRBV6-5	once	TRBJ1-6	CASSYSPFGNNSPLHF
TRBV29-1	few	TRBJ1-5	CSVGQGASLPQHF
TRBV7-9	.	TRBJ2-2	CASSLTTGELFF
TRBV7-9	.	TRBJ2-3	CASSPRPLAYHTDTQYF
TRBV6-5	.	TRBJ1-2	CASSEPQGAAGYTF
TRBV7-6	.	TRBJ1-2	CASSEGGDGYTF
TRBV9	.	TRBJ2-3	CASSVRDTQYF
TRBV5-4	.	TRBJ1-1	CASSPKSGGPEAFF
TRBV28	.	TRBJ1-1	CASSLPFSGGGTEAFF
TRBV15	.	TRBJ2-2	CATSVKGTATNTGELFF
TRBV15	.	TRBJ2-3	CATGNRGTDTQYF
TRBV6-5	.	TRBJ1-5	CASSGQQNQPQHF
TRBV7-3	once	TRBJ1-1	CASSLTRRPGQGDSTEAFF
TRBV27	.	TRBJ2-7	CASSSLTLAEQYF
TRBV6-1	.	TRBJ2-5	CASSEASGTYQETQYF
TRBV5-4	.	TRBJ2-5	CASSLTRDQETQYF
TRBV28	.	TRBJ1-5	CASESGTGGYQPQHF
TRBV4-2	.	TRBJ2-7	CASSLTGVGYEQYF
TRBV28	.	TRBJ2-3	CASSPPSTDTQYF
TRBV7-9	.	TRBJ2-3	CASSLVQGDTQYF
TRBV5-1	few	TRBJ1-2	CASGLGEGPYGYTF
TRBV5-1	once	TRBJ2-3	CASSPGDTQYF
TRBV7-9	few	TRBJ1-1	CAGSGTVETEAFF
TRBV5-1	.	TRBJ1-1	CASSSTEVNTEAFF
TRBV7-2	.	TRBJ2-1	CASSLAGGLYNEQFF
TRBV30	.	TRBJ1-2	CAWRARHQPNYGYTF
TRBV9	.	TRBJ2-3	CASSVGGATSTDTQYF
TRBV6-1	.	TRBJ1-6	CASTFDNSPLHF
TRBV28	.	TRBJ1-1	CASSRNMNTEAFF
TRBV29-1	.	TRBJ1-1	CSVEDNPLGTEAFF
TRBV28	.	TRBJ1-4	CASGRTGSEKLFF
TRBV6-4	.	TRBJ2-1	CASSDSSSHEQFF
TRBV4-2	.	TRBJ2-6	CASSQDRLGTASGANVLTF
TRBV18	.	TRBJ1-3	CASSPGGRSGNTIYF
TRBV28	.	TRBJ2-1	CASSIAGVGNEQFF
TRBV5-1	.	TRBJ2-7	CASTGQGAHEQYF
TRBV7-9	.	TRBJ2-3	CAGSVGQGPDTQYF
TRBV4-1	.	TRBJ1-2	CASSGQGAYGYTF
TRBV7-2	.	TRBJ1-2	CASSFFKAGRGGYTF
TRBV10-3	once	TRBJ2-7	CAISDRDSSYEQYF
TRBV6-1	.	TRBJ2-5	CASSQGDRKNF
TRBV7-9	few	TRBJ2-2	CASSPTSGDLSGHTGELFF
TRBV15	.	TRBJ1-2	CATSRDTRRGYGYTF
TRBV2	few	TRBJ2-3	CASRFLGTGGRDTQYF
TRBV13	.	TRBJ1-3	CASSLVTVTSGNTIYF
TRBV5-1	.	TRBJ2-3	CASSLAEVTDTQYF
TRBV6-1	.	TRBJ1-2	CASLRTVHYGYTF
TRBV15	.	TRBJ1-2	CATSRDLKVYGYTF
TRBV5-1	.	TRBJ2-1	CASSLSLAGPSGEQFF
TRBV7-2	once	TRBJ2-7	CASSLSVSPYEQYF